Given below is one TCR beta chain in context. Survey-level immunoSEQ sequencing profiled the TCR beta repertoire. Here immunoSEQ multiplex PCR was the method, and the copy in TCRdb shows in-frame clones only, minus some. Of 55,000 to 70,000 clones in the sample, about 94% were seen once. The CDR3 has 15 amino acids. CDR1 is KGHSH and CDR2 is LQKENI in the germline V gene. V was clipped by 4 bases and J by 2 bases, with 14 bases between them. Specimen: PBMCs. This sequence originates from a man aged 35-49 years with rheumatoid arthritis. J is TRBJ2-5 and V is TRBV18, with D unclear. Here the CDR3 reads CASSRGVAVQETQYF. For the CDR3, the DNA is TGTGCCAGCTCACGCGGCGTGGCGGTGCAAGAGACCCAGTACTTC.